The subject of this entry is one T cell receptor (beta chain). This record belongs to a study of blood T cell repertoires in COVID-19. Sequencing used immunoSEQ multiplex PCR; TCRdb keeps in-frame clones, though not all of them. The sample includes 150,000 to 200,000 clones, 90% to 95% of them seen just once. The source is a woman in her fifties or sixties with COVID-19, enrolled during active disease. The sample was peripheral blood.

The CDR3 loop is CASSPPGQGHTEAFF. The CDR3 nucleotides are TGTGCCAGCAGTCCACCGGGACAGGGTCACACTGAAGCTTTCTTT. The chain has TRBV6-5 and TRBJ1-1, with 9 bases lining up with TRBD1. Germline V gene lookup returns CDR1 MNHEY and CDR2 SVGAGI. This CDR3 has 15 residues. Unmatched junction bases numbered 7, after V lost 5 bases and J lost 3 bases.